The rows below give T cell receptor beta chains drawn from one sample of a study of T cell changes during pregnancy in multiple sclerosis. Clones were read by immunoSEQ multiplex PCR, and TCRdb kept only the in-frame ones, dropping some. This sample has around 45,000 clones; about 90% occur once, and the top ten carry approximately 0.73%. Sequenced here: CD4+ T cells from peripheral blood mononuclear cells, sampled before pregnancy. Every receptor here comes from a female donor with multiple sclerosis, enrolled in a pregnancy study. Both conserved end residues are part of each CDR3. D genes are given only for firm matches. Some rows mark clone size as missing; the rest say once, few, many or name a class of expanded clone.

V: TRBV11-2; J: TRBJ2-1; D: TRBD1; size: .; DNA: TGTGCCAGCAGCTCAAGGGCCACCGGGACAGGGGGCGGTGAGCAGTTCTTC; CDR3: CASSSRATGTGGGEQFF
V: TRBV12-5; J: TRBJ1-1; D: TRBD1; size: .; DNA: TGTGCTAGTGGTTTGGCGACGGGACAGGGGATCGCTGAAGCTTTCTTT; CDR3: CASGLATGQGIAEAFF
V: TRBV4-3; J: TRBJ1-6; D: .; size: .; DNA: TGCGCCAGCAGCCAAGATCCGATCCAGGGGAATTCACCCCTCCACTTT; CDR3: CASSQDPIQGNSPLHF
V: TRBV2; J: TRBJ1-6; D: .; size: .; DNA: TGTGCCAGCAGTGGCGCCCTGGGACTGCCTTATTCACCCCTCCACTTT; CDR3: CASSGALGLPYSPLHF
V: TRBV5-5; J: TRBJ1-2; D: .; size: .; DNA: TGTGCCAGCACCATAGACAGCGCAAACTATGGCTACACCTTC; CDR3: CASTIDSANYGYTF
V: TRBV27; J: TRBJ1-1; D: TRBD1; size: .; DNA: TGTGCCAGCAGTTTGCGCCGTGGGGACAGTAACAAGAACACTGAAGCTTTCTTT; CDR3: CASSLRRGDSNKNTEAFF
V: TRBV7-2; J: TRBJ1-5; D: .; size: .; DNA: TGTGCCAGCAGCTTAGGACAGGAGATCAATCAGCCCCAGCATTTT; CDR3: CASSLGQEINQPQHF
V: TRBV6-5; J: TRBJ2-7; D: TRBD1; size: .; DNA: TGTGCCAGCAGAAACGGACAGGTGGATTCCTACGAGCAGTACTTC; CDR3: CASRNGQVDSYEQYF
V: TRBV11-2; J: TRBJ2-4; D: TRBD2; size: .; DNA: TGTGCCAGCAGCTCACGACTAGCGCGGAACATTCAGTACTTC; CDR3: CASSSRLARNIQYF
V: TRBV30; J: TRBJ1-2; D: TRBD1; size: .; DNA: TGTGCCTGGAGTCGACAGGGATGGAGTGGCTACACCTTC; CDR3: CAWSRQGWSGYTF
V: TRBV6-5; J: TRBJ2-2; D: TRBD2; size: .; DNA: TGTGCCAGCAGCAGACTAGCGGGGAACACCGGGGAGCTGTTTTTT; CDR3: CASSRLAGNTGELFF
V: TRBV2; J: TRBJ1-6; D: .; size: .; DNA: TGTGCCAGCAGCGGGCAGGGAGGAATTTCACCCCTCCACTTT; CDR3: CASSGQGGISPLHF
V: TRBV6-6; J: TRBJ2-3; D: TRBD1; size: .; DNA: TGTGCCAGCACCGGCAGGGGGACAGATACGCAGTATTTT; CDR3: CASTGRGTDTQYF
V: TRBV13; J: TRBJ2-5; D: TRBD1; size: .; DNA: TGTGCCAGCACCACTCCGGGACAGGGGGCAAAAGAAAAGACCCAGTACTTC; CDR3: CASTTPGQGAKEKTQYF
V: TRBV10-3; J: TRBJ1-1; D: .; size: .; DNA: TGTGCCATCAGTGAGCCGACAGGTCAGAACACTGAAGCTTTCTTT; CDR3: CAISEPTGQNTEAFF
V: TRBV7-9; J: TRBJ2-3; D: TRBD2; size: .; DNA: TGTGCCAGCAGCTCCCCCGGGGGGCAGCGGGGGGCGGGAGATACGCAGTATTTT; CDR3: CASSSPGGQRGAGDTQYF
V: TRBV19; J: TRBJ2-7; D: .; size: once; DNA: TGTGCCAGTAGCCCCCAGGGGGGTAGCTCCTACGAGCAGTACTTC; CDR3: CASSPQGGSSYEQYF
V: TRBV11-2; J: TRBJ2-1; D: TRBD2; size: .; DNA: TGTGCCAGCAGCTTAGGGGCGGGGGGGTACAATGAGCAGTTCTTC; CDR3: CASSLGAGGYNEQFF
V: TRBV25-1; J: TRBJ1-6; D: .; size: .; DNA: TGTGCCAGCCGGGACAACTCCTATAATTCACCCCTCCACTTT; CDR3: CASRDNSYNSPLHF
V: TRBV7-2; J: TRBJ1-1; D: TRBD1; size: .; DNA: TGTGCCAGCAGCTGGGACCCCGGGACAGGGATAAACACTGAAGCTTTCTTT; CDR3: CASSWDPGTGINTEAFF
V: TRBV10-3; J: TRBJ1-1; D: .; size: .; DNA: TGTGCCATCAAGGCCGGACAAATGAACACTGAAGCTTTCTTT; CDR3: CAIKAGQMNTEAFF
V: TRBV7-2; J: TRBJ1-5; D: .; size: .; DNA: TGTGCCAGCAATCAAGGGGGAAACTACAATCAGCCCCAGCATTTT; CDR3: CASNQGGNYNQPQHF
V: TRBV7-6; J: TRBJ1-3; D: .; size: .; DNA: TGTGCCAGCAGCTTAGGTGCGGGTTCTGGAAACACCATATATTTT; CDR3: CASSLGAGSGNTIYF
V: TRBV2; J: TRBJ1-5; D: .; size: .; DNA: TGTGCCAGCAATTCGGCGGGGGGCGGTCAGCCCCAGCATTTT; CDR3: CASNSAGGGQPQHF
V: TRBV9; J: TRBJ1-1; D: TRBD1; size: once; DNA: TGTGCCAGCAGCGTACCCAGGGACAGTGGAGCTGGCACTGAAGCTTTCTTT; CDR3: CASSVPRDSGAGTEAFF
V: TRBV5-1; J: TRBJ2-7; D: TRBD2; size: .; DNA: TGCGCCAGCAGCTTGGGTGGTGGCGGGGGGACCTCCTACGAGCAGTACTTC; CDR3: CASSLGGGGGTSYEQYF
V: TRBV4-1; J: TRBJ2-5; D: TRBD2; size: .; DNA: TGCGCCAGCAGCCAAAGGACTAGCGGAGAAGAGACCCAGTACTTC; CDR3: CASSQRTSGEETQYF
V: TRBV9; J: TRBJ2-1; D: .; size: .; DNA: TGTGCCAGCAGCGTAGGTCCCGGTGAGCAGTTCTTC; CDR3: CASSVGPGEQFF
V: TRBV5-6; J: TRBJ2-6; D: .; size: .; DNA: TGTGCCAGCAGCTTTTGGGGCGCTGGGGCCAACGTCCTGACTTTC; CDR3: CASSFWGAGANVLTF
V: TRBV2; J: TRBJ2-2; D: .; size: .; DNA: TGTGCCAGCAGCGGGGGGCTCCCCGGGGAGCTGTTTTTT; CDR3: CASSGGLPGELFF
V: TRBV9; J: TRBJ2-5; D: TRBD1; size: .; DNA: TGTGCCAGCAGCGCCCGCGGACAGGGCTTGCAAGAGACCCAGTACTTC; CDR3: CASSARGQGLQETQYF
V: TRBV10-3; J: TRBJ2-7; D: TRBD2; size: .; DNA: TGTGCCATCAGGCCACGGGCGGGGGGGAACGAGCAGTACTTC; CDR3: CAIRPRAGGNEQYF
V: TRBV23-1; J: TRBJ2-2; D: .; size: .; DNA: TGCGCCAGCAGTCAATTGGCAGCTAGGACGAACACCGGGGAGCTGTTTTTT; CDR3: CASSQLAARTNTGELFF
V: TRBV6-6; J: TRBJ1-4; D: .; size: .; DNA: TGTGCCAGCAGTTACGAGAGGGGAGGGGGTGAAAAACTGTTTTTT; CDR3: CASSYERGGGEKLFF
V: TRBV19; J: TRBJ2-1; D: TRBD1; size: .; DNA: TGTGCCAGTAGTTATTCTCTTGGGACAGCGTACAATGAGCAGTTCTTC; CDR3: CASSYSLGTAYNEQFF
V: TRBV18; J: TRBJ1-2; D: .; size: .; DNA: TGTGCCAGCTCACCAGAGCCTAACTATGGCTACACCTTC; CDR3: CASSPEPNYGYTF
V: TRBV6-4; J: TRBJ1-2; D: .; size: .; DNA: TGTGCCAGCAGCCCGGGGAGGTGGGGCTATGGCTACACCTTC; CDR3: CASSPGRWGYGYTF
V: TRBV6-5; J: TRBJ2-6; D: .; size: .; DNA: TGTGCCAGCACCCTCACAGGGCCCGGGGCCAACGTCCTGACTTTC; CDR3: CASTLTGPGANVLTF
V: TRBV6-5; J: TRBJ2-7; D: TRBD2; size: .; DNA: TGTGCCAGCACGGGAGGATCCTACGAGCAGTACTTC; CDR3: CASTGGSYEQYF
V: TRBV7-3; J: TRBJ2-5; D: TRBD1; size: .; DNA: TGTGCCAGCAGCGGACAGGGGAGAGAGACCCAGTACTTC; CDR3: CASSGQGRETQYF
V: TRBV5-1; J: TRBJ2-7; D: TRBD2; size: .; DNA: TGCGCCAGCAGCTTATCCGGACTAGCGGGGGCCGGGGGAGAGCAGTACTTC; CDR3: CASSLSGLAGAGGEQYF
V: TRBV30; J: TRBJ1-1; D: .; size: once; DNA: TGTGCCTGGAGTTCCCGGACAGAGGCCAACACTGAAGCTTTCTTT; CDR3: CAWSSRTEANTEAFF
V: TRBV6-4; J: TRBJ2-3; D: TRBD2; size: .; DNA: TGTGCCAGCAGTGGACTAGCGGGAGAAAGCACAGATACGCAGTATTTT; CDR3: CASSGLAGESTDTQYF
V: TRBV11-2; J: TRBJ2-5; D: TRBD2; size: .; DNA: TGTGCCAGCAGCTTAGCCCAGCGGGGGGGGAAGACCCAGTACTTC; CDR3: CASSLAQRGGKTQYF
V: TRBV19; J: TRBJ2-1; D: TRBD2; size: .; DNA: TGTGCCAGTAAGAGCGGGGGGGCGGAGAATGAGCAGTTCTTC; CDR3: CASKSGGAENEQFF
V: TRBV6-4; J: TRBJ1-1; D: .; size: .; DNA: TGTGCCAGCAGTGACTCGAGGGAGGGGTATCACAACACTGAAGCTTTCTTT; CDR3: CASSDSREGYHNTEAFF
V: TRBV27; J: TRBJ2-3; D: TRBD2; size: .; DNA: TGTGCCAGCAGCACTTTAGCGGGGGCCGCGCGGGATACGCAGTATTTT; CDR3: CASSTLAGAARDTQYF
V: TRBV2; J: TRBJ1-4; D: .; size: .; DNA: TGTGCCAGCAGTGAAAAGGAACCGCTAGCAACTAATGAAAAACTGTTTTTT; CDR3: CASSEKEPLATNEKLFF
V: TRBV6-6; J: TRBJ2-5; D: .; size: .; DNA: TGTGCCAGCAGTCTCCAAGAGACCCAGTACTTC; CDR3: CASSLQETQYF
V: TRBV5-4; J: TRBJ2-7; D: TRBD2; size: .; DNA: TGTGCCAGCAGCTTGGCCGCAGGGAGGGATTCCTACGAGCAGTACTTC; CDR3: CASSLAAGRDSYEQYF
V: TRBV6-6; J: TRBJ1-2; D: .; size: once; DNA: TGTGCCAGCAACAGAGGACAGAACTATGGCTACACCTTC; CDR3: CASNRGQNYGYTF
V: TRBV7-2; J: TRBJ2-3; D: TRBD2; size: .; DNA: TGTGCCAGCAGCTTAGAACCAGCGGGGGGGCGGAGCACAGATACGCAGTATTTT; CDR3: CASSLEPAGGRSTDTQYF
V: TRBV11-1; J: TRBJ1-6; D: TRBD1; size: .; DNA: TGTGCCAGCAGGAAGGGGGCCAAGAATTCACCCCTCCACTTT; CDR3: CASRKGAKNSPLHF
V: TRBV27; J: TRBJ2-5; D: TRBD2; size: .; DNA: TGTGCCAGCAGGGTAGGGCGGGGGGACCAAGAGACCCAGTACTTC; CDR3: CASRVGRGDQETQYF
V: TRBV7-6; J: TRBJ2-7; D: TRBD1; size: .; DNA: TGTGCCAGCAGCTTATTAACCCAGGACAGGTTGGGCCTGGGGGAGCAGTACTTC; CDR3: CASSLLTQDRLGLGEQYF